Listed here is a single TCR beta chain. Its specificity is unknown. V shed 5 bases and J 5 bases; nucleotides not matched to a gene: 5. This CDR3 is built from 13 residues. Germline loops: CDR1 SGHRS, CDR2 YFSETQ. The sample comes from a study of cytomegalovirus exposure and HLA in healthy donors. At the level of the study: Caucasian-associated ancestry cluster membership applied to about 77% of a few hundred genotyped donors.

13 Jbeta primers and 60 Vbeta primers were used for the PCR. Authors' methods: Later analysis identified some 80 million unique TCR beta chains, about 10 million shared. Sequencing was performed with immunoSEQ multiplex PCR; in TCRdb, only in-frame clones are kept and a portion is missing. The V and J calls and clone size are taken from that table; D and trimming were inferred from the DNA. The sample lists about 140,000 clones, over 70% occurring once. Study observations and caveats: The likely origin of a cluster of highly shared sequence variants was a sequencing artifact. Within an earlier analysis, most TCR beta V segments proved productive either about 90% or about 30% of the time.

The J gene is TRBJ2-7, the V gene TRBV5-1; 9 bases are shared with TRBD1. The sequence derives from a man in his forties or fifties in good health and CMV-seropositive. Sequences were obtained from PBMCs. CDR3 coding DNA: TGCGCCAGCAGATTGACAGGGGGTAACGAGCAGTACTTC. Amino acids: CASRLTGGNEQYF.